The sequence of this TCR beta chain was determined in a study of shared clonotypes between healthy human individuals (dated by TCRdb to 2018 to 2021). About the study as a whole: A few men and two women, aged 18 to 49 years, made up the cohort. Per donor, three plates each were used for CD4 naive and CD4 memory, two for CD8 naive, and one for CD8 memory. The study deeply sequenced blood TCR repertoires of five healthy adults to estimate repertoire size and the extent of clonotype sharing between individuals. Different laboratories and diverse techniques were used to prepare libraries and sequence TCR repertoires, to increase sequencing depth and limit assay-specific biases. Each donor's leukapheresis produced roughly between roughly 0.94 and 9.5 billion PBMCs.

Note on this clone: Its antigen is not yet known. No quality values exist for individual bases; no much larger clone is one base distant.

Its CDR3 holds 15 amino acids, cysteine through phenylalanine. Of the read, only the CDR3 DNA is kept; its 45 bases are in frame from base 1. Reading the germline V gene gives CDR1 SNHLY and CDR2 FYNNEI. V lost 5 bases and J lost 1 base; the stretch between them is 11 bases long. Beyond this particular receptor, the publication reports: Sharing across a few donors was observed for 5% to 6.5% of naive CD4, about 4% of naive CD8, around 2.5% of memory CD4, and about 0.4% of memory CD8 clonotypes. Pairwise subsampling led to the expectation that sequencing depth would affect the degree of clonotype sharing among donors. Because the study included a small number of donors, the genetic and exposure-history diversity represented was limited. Clonotypes shared by all four sorted-subset donors showed higher generation probabilities than non-shared clonotypes. Rarefaction of sorted-subset datasets indicated incomplete sequencing despite the large sequencing depth. Larger estimated clonotype richness was generally found for naive subsets than for memory subsets. Sampling was restricted to blood, and TCR repertoires in tissues likely differ from the TCR repertoires found in blood.

Using the deep immunoSEQ assay, TCR CDR3 regions were amplified from genomic DNA by multiplex PCR. For each cell subset, the extracted genomic DNA was distributed evenly across all wells of several immunoSEQ 96-well plates, and each plate served as one replicate. For sorted subsets, 200 to 250 ng of genomic DNA, equivalent to some 30,000 T cell genomes, went into each replicate PCR. Purified libraries were measured with a Qubit 3.0 fluorometer, size-checked on a Bioanalyzer 2100, and measured again with the KAPA Library Quantification kit. Each immunoSEQ 96-well plate was sequenced on its own single-read 150-cycle Illumina NextSeq 550 flow cell. As for the original processing: Because only junctional sequences without quality scores were contained in the immunoSEQ output, filtering matching that applied to full-length reads could not be performed. To assign V/J genes and CDR3, sequences were annotated against IMGT germline references using PyIR, a Python wrapper for IgBLAST v1.9. Any read was removed if the V/J assignment was weak (E-value above 1e-6), the CDR3 was missing, or the read contained stop codons, out-of-frame junctions, or ambiguous translated residues. V3J clonotypes were defined as sequences sharing an identical inferred V gene, J gene, and CDR3 amino acid sequence. Percentage overlap between repertoires was calculated by dividing the number of shared unique clonotypes by the size of the smaller repertoire. Three approaches were used to assess repertoire richness: RTK rarefaction, the Chao1 estimator, and Recon v2.1 estimates of unobserved clonotypes. Generation probabilities were computed with OLGA for all TCRbeta clonotypes obtained by the gDNA method from four donors. The table comes from immuneACCESS by way of TCRdb, which keeps in-frame sequences with V and J called. Part of the clones is missing from these tables; in studies checked, under half for an unresolved V gene and the rest for unknown reasons. The V and J calls and clone size were taken over from that table, and D and trimming were inferred from the DNA. The sample table records around 1.5 million clones; 98% of these occur just once. Clones ranked in the top ten supply approximately 0.45% of the sample.

Donors were healthy HIV-negative adults with no recently reported acute infections or vaccinations. Every donor was a Caucasian adult residing in Nashville, Tennessee, USA. CD4+ T cells were enriched by magnetic negative selection; naive cells were then positively selected on CD45RA, and the negative fraction formed the memory subset. Blood was collected by leukapheresis, and PBMCs were isolated by Ficoll-Histopaque density gradient centrifugation and then cryopreserved in liquid nitrogen vapor phase. Analytical flow cytometry was used to check the purity and quantity of every magnetically sorted T cell population. Each sorted fraction had its genomic DNA isolated and then quantified by UV absorbance on a Nanodrop 2000c.

The source material was naive CD4+ T cells sorted from blood. This specimen's cell subset or site label, interpreted: CD45RA+ positively selected. This clonotype was obtained from a man aged 30 to 45 in good health. Recombination linked TRBV2 to TRBJ1-4, with the D gene too uncertain to name. CDR3 protein: CASSLRRVTNEKLFF. The nucleotide sequence reads TGTGCCAGCAGTCTTCGGAGGGTAACTAATGAAAAACTGTTTTTT.